This note documents a single T cell receptor (beta chain) sequence. This sample was taken from a study of blood T cell repertoires in COVID-19. As for the study in general: Sites across the United States, Italy and Spain contributed samples from acute and convalescent COVID-19. PBMCs, B-cell-depleted T cells, or T cells were the source of the cDNA or gDNA that made up the material.

Source study methods: The authors estimated nucleated cell counts from reference gene primer amplification. TCRdb's copy holds only in-frame clones and misses some; the assay was immunoSEQ multiplex PCR. V and J calls and clone size are copied from that table; D and trimming were computed from the DNA. The sample contains 270,000 or so clones, about nine tenths of which appear only once. V shed 2 bases and J shed 2 bases, with 9 bases lying between them. This CDR3 has 14 amino acids. Germline assignment: CDR1 SNHLY and CDR2 FYNNEI. The rearrangement links TRBV2 to TRBJ1-2; perhaps TRBD1 as D (6 bases). This sequence was found in a woman in her thirties or forties who had recovered from COVID-19. The sequenced material came from peripheral blood. In DNA, the CDR3 is TGTGCCAGCAGTGAATTGGACAGCAACTATGGCTACACCTTC. Its translation is CASSELDSNYGYTF.